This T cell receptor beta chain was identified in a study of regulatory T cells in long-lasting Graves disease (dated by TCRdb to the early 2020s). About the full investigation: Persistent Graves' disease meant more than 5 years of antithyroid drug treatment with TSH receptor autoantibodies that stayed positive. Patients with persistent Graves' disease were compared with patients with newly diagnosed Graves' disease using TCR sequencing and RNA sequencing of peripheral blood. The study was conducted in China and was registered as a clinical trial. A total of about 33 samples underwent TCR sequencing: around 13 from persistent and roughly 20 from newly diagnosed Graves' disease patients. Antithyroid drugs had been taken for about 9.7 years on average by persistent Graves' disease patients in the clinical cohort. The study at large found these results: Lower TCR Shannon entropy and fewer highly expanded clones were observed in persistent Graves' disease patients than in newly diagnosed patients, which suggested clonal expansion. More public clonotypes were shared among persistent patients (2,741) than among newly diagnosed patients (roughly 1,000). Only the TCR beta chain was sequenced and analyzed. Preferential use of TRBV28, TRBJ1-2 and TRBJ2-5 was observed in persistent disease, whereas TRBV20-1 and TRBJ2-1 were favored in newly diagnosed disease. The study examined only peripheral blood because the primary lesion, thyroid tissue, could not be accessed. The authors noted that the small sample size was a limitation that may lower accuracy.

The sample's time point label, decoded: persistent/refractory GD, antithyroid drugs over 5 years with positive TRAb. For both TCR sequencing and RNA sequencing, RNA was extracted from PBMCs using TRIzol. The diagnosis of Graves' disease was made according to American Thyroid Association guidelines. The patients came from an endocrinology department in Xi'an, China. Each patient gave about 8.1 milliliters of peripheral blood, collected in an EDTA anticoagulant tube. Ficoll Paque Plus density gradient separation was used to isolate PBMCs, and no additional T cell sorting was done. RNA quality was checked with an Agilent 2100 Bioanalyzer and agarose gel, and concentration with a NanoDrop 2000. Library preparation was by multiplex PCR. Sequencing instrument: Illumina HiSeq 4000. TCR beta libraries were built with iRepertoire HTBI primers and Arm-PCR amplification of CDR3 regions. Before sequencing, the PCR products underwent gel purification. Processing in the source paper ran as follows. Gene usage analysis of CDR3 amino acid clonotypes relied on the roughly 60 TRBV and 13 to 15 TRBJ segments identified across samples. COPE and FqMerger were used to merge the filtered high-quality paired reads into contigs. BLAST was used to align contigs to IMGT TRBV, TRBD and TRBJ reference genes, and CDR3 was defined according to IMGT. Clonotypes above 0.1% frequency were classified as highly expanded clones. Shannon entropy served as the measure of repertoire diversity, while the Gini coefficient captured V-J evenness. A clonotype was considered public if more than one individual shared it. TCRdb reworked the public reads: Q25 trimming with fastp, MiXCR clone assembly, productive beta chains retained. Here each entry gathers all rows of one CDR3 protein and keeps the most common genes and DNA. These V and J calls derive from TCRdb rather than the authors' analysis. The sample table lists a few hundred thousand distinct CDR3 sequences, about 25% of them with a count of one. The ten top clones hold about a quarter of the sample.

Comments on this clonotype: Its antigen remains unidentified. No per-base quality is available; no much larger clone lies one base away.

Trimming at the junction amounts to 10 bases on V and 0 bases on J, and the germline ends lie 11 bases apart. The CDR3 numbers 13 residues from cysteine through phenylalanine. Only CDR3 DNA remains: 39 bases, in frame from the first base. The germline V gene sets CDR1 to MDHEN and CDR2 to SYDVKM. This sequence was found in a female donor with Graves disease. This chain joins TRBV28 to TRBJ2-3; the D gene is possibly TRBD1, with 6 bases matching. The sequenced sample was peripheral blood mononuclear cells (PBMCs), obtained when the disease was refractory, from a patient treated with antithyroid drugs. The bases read TGTGCCACCTTCGACAGGAGCACAGATACGCAGTATTTT. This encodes CATFDRSTDTQYF.